These 18 T cell receptor beta chains came from one sample sequenced in a study of OX40 agonist ivuxolimab in advanced cancers. Profiling relied on immunoSEQ multiplex PCR, and the TCRdb table lists in-frame clones only, not all of them. Altogether under 25,000 clones are present, approximately 80% being singletons, with the ten largest covering 20% to 30%. Here the sequenced sample was CD4+ or CD8+ T cells sorted from blood, taken in a trial of the OX40 agonist ivuxolimab. Receptors were obtained from an adult with an advanced solid tumor such as melanoma, head and neck, liver or kidney cancer.

V usage is TRBV28 and J usage is TRBJ2-7, with D perhaps matching TRBD2 (5 bases). The CDR3 length is 13 residues. The germline gives CDR1 MDHEN, CDR2 SYDVKM. The V gene lost 4 bases and the J gene lost 0 bases, with 7 bases spanning the gap. The CDR3 DNA reads TGTGCCAGCAGTTCCAGCGGCTCCTACGAGCAGTACTTC. Protein sequence: CASSSSGSYEQYF.

The CDR3 sequence is CASSKAEAGVYEQYF. CDR3 sequence (DNA): TGTGCCAGCAGCAAAGCTGAAGCGGGAGTCTACGAGCAGTACTTC. This rearrangement joins TRBV21-1 to TRBJ2-7; no check of the table's D call, TRBD2, against the DNA was made. TRBV21-1 is listed as a pseudogene. This CDR3 spans 15 amino acids.

This chain connects TRBV18 to TRBJ2-1; the match to TRBD1 covers 7 bases. Germline trimming cut 4 bases from V and 5 bases from J; bases unmatched to any gene: 5. Germline lookup yields CDR1 KGHSH and CDR2 LQKENI. This CDR3 contains 14 residues. In DNA form, the CDR3 reads TGTGCCAGCTCACGGGCAGGGGGACACAATGAGCAGTTCTTC. Translating gives CASSRAGGHNEQFF.

The V gene is TRBV5-8, the J gene TRBJ1-2; D call uncertain. Germline loops: CDR1 SGHTS, CDR2 YDEGEE. V lost 4 bases, J lost 8 bases, and 9 bases lay in between. This CDR3 is built from 11 residues. The DNA for the CDR3 is TGTGCCAGCAGCCCCCCCGGAGGCTACACCTTC. It encodes CASSPPGGYTF.

The chain is built from TRBV9 and TRBJ1-5; maybe TRBD1 (5 bases). V lost 0 bases to trimming and J lost 0 bases, with 7 bases between them. The germline V gene has CDR1 SGDLS and CDR2 YYNGEE. The CDR3 loop spans 15 amino acids. CDR3 residues: CASSVDQGSNQPQHF. The DNA for the CDR3 is TGTGCCAGCAGCGTAGATCAGGGTAGCAATCAGCCCCAGCATTTT. Full variable domain (missing parts from reference TRBV9 and TRBJ1-5): DSGVTQTPKHLITATGQRVTLRCSPRSGDLSVYWYQQSLDQGLQFLIQYYNGEERAKGNILERFSAQQFPDLHSELNLSSLELGDSALYFCASSVDQGSNQPQHFGDGTRLSIL.

Only one count was recorded for this clone. V usage is TRBV5-6 and J usage is TRBJ2-7, with TRBD1 identical over 10 bases. V gave up 6 bases and J gave up 3 bases; unmatched junction bases: 6. The CDR3 covers 14 residues. CDR1 is SGHDT and CDR2 is YYEEEE in the germline V gene. The CDR3 loop is CASTDRGGSYEQYF. CDR3 in DNA: TGTGCCAGCACGGACAGGGGGGGAAGCTACGAGCAGTACTTC.

The chain has TRBV4-1 and TRBJ2-7; D is unresolved. CDR1 and CDR2 (germline): MGHRA, YSYEKL. There are 14 residues in the CDR3. V lost 1 base, J lost 8 bases, and 15 bases lay in between. CDR3 DNA: TGCGCCAGCAGCCAAGGAGTCCTGGATGCGCAGCAGTACTTC. This gives the protein CASSQGVLDAQQYF.

This clone has just a few counts. The chain uses TRBV7-9 and TRBJ2-7, with D perhaps matching TRBD2 (6 bases). The CDR3 has 17 residues. V lost 1 base to trimming and J lost 2 bases, with 18 bases between them. CDR1 SEHNR and CDR2 FQNEAQ come from the germline V gene (reference sequence). The CDR3 bases are TGTGCCAGCAGCTTAGGGATAGGGCTAGCGCACGCCTACGAGCAGTACTTC. Translating it yields CASSLGIGLAHAYEQYF.

The rearrangement uses TRBV9 and TRBJ2-1; D gene uncertain. The CDR3 extends over 11 amino acids. V was pared by 0 bases and J by 9 bases, with 4 bases between. The V gene's germline CDR1 is SGDLS and CDR2 YYNGEE. The CDR3 region has the DNA TGTGCCAGCAGCGTAGGCGGTGAGCAGTTCTTC. It translates to CASSVGGEQFF.

The chain carries TRBV6-1 and TRBJ2-1; the match to TRBD2 covers 8 bases. The CDR3 is made up of 15 amino acids. Germline CDR1 is MNHNS and CDR2 is SASEGT. V lost 5 bases and J lost 9; bases outside the gene matches: 12. The CDR3 DNA follows: TGTGCCAGCAGTTCCCGGACTAGCCAGAAGGTTGAGCAGTTCTTC. It translates to CASSSRTSQKVEQFF.

The chain joins TRBV10-3 to TRBJ2-3; TRBD1 or TRBD2 may be the D gene (5 bases each). This CDR3 spans 16 amino acids. Germline values: CDR1 ENHRY, CDR2 SYGVKD. Trimming removed 2 bases from V and 6 bases from J, with 18 bases in between. The CDR3 DNA reads as TGTGCCATCAGTGAGATGATTAGGGACGCCGAGGATACGCAGTATTTT. Translation gives CAISEMIRDAEDTQYF.

The chain combines TRBV27 with TRBJ1-1; D may be TRBD1 (5 bases). The CDR3 loop spans 16 amino acids. Trimming shortened V by 3 bases and J by 1 base, and 15 bases separated the two germline ends. Germline CDR1 and CDR2: MNHEY and SMNVEV (reference sequence). The CDR3 DNA reads TGTGCCAGCAGTTTGGGACCTTGGGGCGCGAACACTGAAGCTTTCTTT. Encoded protein: CASSLGPWGANTEAFF.

The gene calls are TRBV27 and TRBJ1-4; 7 nucleotides line up with TRBD1. This CDR3 comprises 15 residues. Germline CDR1 and CDR2: MNHEY and SMNVEV (reference sequence). After removal of 4 bases from V and 4 bases from J, the junction contained 6 bases not matched to a gene. CDR3 in DNA: TGTGCCAGCAGTTCAGGGACAGCTATTAATGAAAAACTGTTTTTT. It codes for CASSSGTAINEKLFF.

This chain connects TRBV19 to TRBJ2-2; no reliable D call. This CDR3 contains 14 residues. Germline CDR1 LNHDA, CDR2 SQIVND (reference sequence). Trimming cost V 3 bases and J 1 base, with 6 bases left between them. The CDR3 loop is CASSIILNTGELFF. The DNA for the CDR3 is TGTGCCAGTAGTATCATACTGAACACCGGGGAGCTGTTTTTT.

The chain combines TRBV7-9 with TRBJ2-7; D might be TRBD1 (6 bases). V was shortened by 5 bases and J by 5 bases, with 19 bases between the two germline ends. From germline, CDR1 is SEHNR and CDR2 FQNEAQ (reference sequence). The CDR3 sequence is 15 residues long. CDR3 region: CASSPNLPGDHEQYF. Here the CDR3 DNA reads TGTGCCAGCAGCCCCAATCTCCCAGGGGATCACGAGCAGTACTTC.

The chain recombines TRBV7-9 with TRBJ2-5; tentatively, D is TRBD2 (6 bases). CDR1 and CDR2 (germline): SEHNR, FQNEAQ (reference sequence). V was shortened by 3 bases and J by 4 bases, with 12 bases between the two germline ends. The CDR3 runs to 14 residues. The CDR3 here is CASSFGGIGETQYF. The DNA of the CDR3 is TGTGCCAGCAGCTTCGGCGGGATAGGAGAGACCCAGTACTTC.

This clone is labeled medium-sized. This chain joins TRBV27 and TRBJ1-5; D not resolved. V lost 4 bases and J lost 2, with 9 bases in between. Germline CDR1 reads MNHEY; CDR2 reads SMNVEV (reference sequence). The CDR3 contains 14 residues. The CDR3 protein is CASSYRDGNQPQHF. The CDR3 nucleotides are TGTGCCAGCAGTTATCGGGATGGCAATCAGCCCCAGCATTTT.

The gene calls are TRBV5-6 and TRBJ2-7, with TRBD1 matching over 7 bases. Germline V lookup: CDR1 SGHDT, CDR2 YYEEEE. The J segment lost 0 bases and the V segment lost 3 bases, leaving 3 bases of the junction unmatched. This CDR3 is built from 14 residues. CDR3 region: CASSYRDSSYEQYF. The CDR3 DNA follows: TGTGCCAGCAGCTACCGGGACAGCTCCTACGAGCAGTACTTC.